This TCR beta chain was sequenced for a study of shared clonotypes between healthy human individuals (dated by TCRdb to the early 2020s). Regarding the study in general: A few men and two women, aged 18 to 49 years, made up the cohort. The study deeply sequenced blood TCR repertoires of five healthy adults to estimate repertoire size and the extent of clonotype sharing between individuals. To increase sequencing depth and limit assay-specific biases, different laboratories used diverse techniques to prepare libraries and sequence TCR repertoires. Each donor's leukapheresis produced roughly between roughly 0.9 and 9 billion PBMCs. The paper's findings and limits, for the study overall: Pairwise subsampling indicated that sequencing depth was expected to affect the degree of clonotype sharing among donors. The small number of donors limited the genetic and exposure-history diversity represented. Only blood was sampled, and tissue TCR repertoires likely differ from those in blood.

The germline V gene specifies KGHSH as CDR1 and LQKENI as CDR2. Including cysteine and phenylalanine, the CDR3 has 14 amino acids. This entry keeps only the CDR3 DNA: 42 bases, framed from base 1. V is pruned by 6 bases and J by 7 bases, leaving 7 bases of the junction without a gene match. Donors were healthy HIV-negative adults with no recently reported acute infections or vaccinations. Only Caucasian adults living in Nashville, Tennessee, USA were represented among the donors. For unsorted samples, about 90 million PBMCs were counted, and genomic DNA was extracted using the QIAamp DNA Blood Mini kit. Blood was collected by leukapheresis, and PBMCs were isolated by Ficoll-Histopaque density gradient centrifugation and then cryopreserved in liquid nitrogen vapor phase. Comment on this clone: What antigen it recognizes has not been identified. No much larger clone is present one base from it, and per-base qualities are unavailable.

Using the deep immunoSEQ assay, TCR CDR3 regions were amplified from genomic DNA by multiplex PCR. Genomic DNA extracted from each cell subset was distributed evenly over all wells of several immunoSEQ 96-well plates, and each plate served as one replicate. For unsorted PBMC, each replicate PCR was loaded with approximately 320 ng genomic DNA, equivalent to some 27,000 T cell genomes. Unsorted PBMC genomic DNA was sequenced across ten immunoSEQ deep assay plates. Purified libraries were quantified with a Qubit 3.0 fluorometer, sized on a Bioanalyzer 2100, and re-quantified with the KAPA Library Quantification kit. A separate single-read 150-cycle Illumina NextSeq 550 flow cell was used to sequence each immunoSEQ 96-well plate. The study's own analysis went as follows. The immunoSEQ output contained only junctional sequences without quality scores, so filtering could not match that applied to full-length reads. Sequences were annotated with PyIR, a Python wrapper for IgBLAST v1.9, using IMGT germline references to assign V/J genes and CDR3. Reads were removed for weak V/J assignments (E-value above 1e-6), missing CDR3, stop codons, out-of-frame junctions, or ambiguous translated residues. V3J clonotypes were defined by identical inferred V gene, J gene, and CDR3 amino acid sequence. The percentage overlap between two repertoires was calculated by dividing the number of shared unique clonotypes by the size of the smaller repertoire. Richness of each repertoire was evaluated using RTK rarefaction, the Chao1 estimator, and Recon v2.1 estimates of unobserved clonotypes. TCRdb obtained this table from immuneACCESS and retained in-frame rearrangements with V and J assigned. These tables miss some clones; where compared with another copy, unresolved V genes account for less than half of the shortfall, and the remainder is unexplained. The DNA was the basis for D and trimming; V, J and clone size are from that table. The sample data list 450,000 to 500,000 clones, and 81% of these were observed just once. The top ten clones comprise roughly 12% of the sample.

This clonotype originated in a woman aged 40 to 50 in good health. Some clones in this sample may be carry-over from other donors' samples. Source material: PBMCs. In this chain, TRBV18 is recombined with TRBJ1-4; TRBD1 lines up with 8 middle nucleotides. Read as DNA, the sequence is TGTGCCAGCTCGTTGGACAGGGACTCTGAAAAACTGTTTTTT. It translates as CASSLDRDSEKLFF.